This paragraph covers one T cell receptor beta chain sequence. The data belong to a study of control samples from healthy donors and cancer patients. Trimming stripped 3 bases from V and 5 bases from J, with 11 bases between. This CDR3 region has 13 residues. Germline-derived CDR1 and CDR2 are KGHSH and LQKENI. Profiled with immunoSEQ multiplex PCR; TCRdb holds only in-frame clones, not every one. The sample yields roughly 30,000 clones, around 90% seen once. This chain joins TRBV18 and TRBJ2-7; possible D gene TRBD1, 5 bases. The sequence derives from a female donor with melanoma. The sample comprised formalin-fixed, paraffin-embedded tissue. The CDR3 sequence: CASSPSKDNEQYF. The CDR3 bases are TGTGCCAGCTCACCTTCCAAGGACAACGAGCAGTACTTC.